The 8 T cell receptor beta chains given below trace back to one sample, sequenced in a study of TIL therapy for anti-PD-1-resistant metastatic lung cancer. This was the immunoSEQ v3 assay. TCRdb's copy holds only in-frame clones and misses some; the assay was immunoSEQ multiplex PCR. The table shows some 20,000 clones, with roughly 79% occurring only once. Documented time point: pre-treatment sample, taken before nivolumab and TIL therapy. Here the sequenced sample was blood, taken at baseline. Receptors were obtained from a person aged 25 to 85 with non-small cell lung cancer.

The chain carries TRBV7-9 and TRBJ2-2, with 8 bases matching TRBD1. The V segment lost 2 bases and the J segment 5 bases; nucleotides outside the gene matches: 7. CDR1 is SEHNR and CDR2 is FQNEAQ in the germline V gene (reference sequence). This CDR3 comprises 16 residues. The CDR3 DNA sequence: TGTGCCAGCAGCTTAAGGAGACAGGGGAGGACCGGGGAGCTGTTTTTT. This sequence encodes CASSLRRQGRTGELFF.

V gene TRBV11-2 combines with J gene TRBJ1-2; no reliable D call. This CDR3 comprises 14 residues. CDR1 and CDR2 from the germline V gene are SGHAT and FQNNGV. Trimming stripped 0 bases from V and 5 bases from J, with 10 bases between. The CDR3 DNA reads as TGTGCCAGCAGCTTAGAAACAGTCCCTTATGGCTACACCTTC. It specifies CASSLETVPYGYTF.

The chain carries TRBV5-6 and TRBJ1-2; unclear D gene. Germline assignment: CDR1 SGHDT and CDR2 YYEEEE. V dropped 0 bases and J dropped 5 bases, with 20 bases sitting between them. The CDR3 runs 17 residues. The DNA of the CDR3 is TGTGCCAGCAGCTTGGACTACGGTGTAACAGAGCATTATGGCTACACCTTC. Protein: CASSLDYGVTEHYGYTF. Complete variable domain (other parts from reference TRBV5-6 and TRBJ1-2): DAGVTQSPTHLIKTRGQQVTLRCSPKSGHDTVSWYQQALGQGPQFIFQYYEEEERQRGNFPDRFSGHQFPNYSSELNVNALLLGDSALYLCASSLDYGVTEHYGYTFGSGTRLTVV.

The genes are TRBV4-3 and TRBJ2-5; D ambiguous. CDR1 and CDR2 (germline): LGHNA, YSLEER. The V end was cut by 0 bases, the J end by 4 bases, with 3 bases between. The CDR3 runs 12 residues. The CDR3 nucleotides are TGCGCCAGCAGCCAAGAGGGAGAGACCCAGTACTTC. The encoded protein is CASSQEGETQYF.

For the CDR3, the DNA is TGTGCCAGCAGTCGGGACAGGGCCTACAATGAGCAGTTCTTC. Translated: CASSRDRAYNEQFF. The gene calls are TRBV6-5 and TRBJ2-1; 9 bases are a match to TRBD1. Germline loops: CDR1 MNHEY, CDR2 SVGAGI. The CDR3 consists of 14 residues. V was pared by 5 bases and J by 2 bases, with 1 base of the junction left unmatched.

The V gene is TRBV7-3, the J gene TRBJ2-2; TRBD2 matches 10 bases. Germline values: CDR1 SGHTA, CDR2 FQGTGA. The trim removed 2 bases at V and 0 bases at J, leaving 9 bases unmatched. The CDR3 contains 19 residues. Here the CDR3 DNA reads TGTGCCAGCAGCTTACTTTGGCCTAGCGGGGGCGCGAACACCGGGGAGCTGTTTTTT. It translates to CASSLLWPSGGANTGELFF.

This clone is deemed medium-sized. V is TRBV2 and J is TRBJ2-7; perhaps D is TRBD1 or TRBD2 (7 bases each). CDR1 is SNHLY and CDR2 is FYNNEI in the germline V gene. The CDR3 loop spans 18 amino acids. With 0 bases removed from V and 4 bases from J, the gap between germline ends came to 22 bases. CDR3 nucleotides: TGTGCCAGCAGTGAAGCTGAGCTAGCGCAGGGGGGGTTTTACGAGCAGTACTTC. Its translation is CASSEAELAQGGFYEQYF.

J is TRBJ1-5 and V is TRBV4-3; D uncertain. The CDR3 contains 13 residues. Germline lookup yields CDR1 LGHNA and CDR2 YSLEER. Trimming left V 0 bases short and J 7 bases short, with 7 bases between. CDR3 in amino acids: CASSQEQWQPQHF. Written as DNA, the CDR3 is TGCGCCAGCAGCCAAGAACAGTGGCAGCCCCAGCATTTT.